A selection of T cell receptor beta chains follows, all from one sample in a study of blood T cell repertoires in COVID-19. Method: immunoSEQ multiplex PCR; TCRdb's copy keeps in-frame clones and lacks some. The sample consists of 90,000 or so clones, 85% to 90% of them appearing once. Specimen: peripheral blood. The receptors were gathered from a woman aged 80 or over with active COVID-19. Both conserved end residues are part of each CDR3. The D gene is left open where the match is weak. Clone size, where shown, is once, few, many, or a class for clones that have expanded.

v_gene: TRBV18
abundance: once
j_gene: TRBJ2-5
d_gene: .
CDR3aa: CASSPTTGIYQETQYF
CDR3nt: TGTGCCAGCTCACCGACGACAGGTATTTACCAAGAGACCCAGTACTTC

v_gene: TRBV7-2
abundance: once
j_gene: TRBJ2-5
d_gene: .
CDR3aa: CASRLGGRALETQYF
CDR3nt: TGTGCCAGCAGGTTAGGGGGGAGGGCCCTCGAGACCCAGTACTTC

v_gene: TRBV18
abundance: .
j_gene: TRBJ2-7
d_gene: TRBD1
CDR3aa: CASSPGQGADEQYF
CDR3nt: TGTGCCAGCTCACCAGGCCAGGGGGCTGACGAGCAGTACTTC

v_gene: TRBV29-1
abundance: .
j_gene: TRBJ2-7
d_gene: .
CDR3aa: CSVEGQGSSYEQYF
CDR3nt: TGCAGCGTTGAAGGTCAGGGGAGCTCCTACGAGCAGTACTTC

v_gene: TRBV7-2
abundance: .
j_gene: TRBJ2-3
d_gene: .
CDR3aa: CASSLRSTSSTDTQYF
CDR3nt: TGTGCCAGCAGCTTAAGGAGTACATCTAGCACAGATACGCAGTATTTT

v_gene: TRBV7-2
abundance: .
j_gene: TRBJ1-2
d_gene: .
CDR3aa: CASSLFLPAGSYYGYTF
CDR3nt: TGTGCCAGCAGCTTATTTCTCCCGGCAGGGTCGTACTATGGCTACACCTTC

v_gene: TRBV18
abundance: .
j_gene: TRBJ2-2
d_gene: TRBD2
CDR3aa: CASSPPGGVTRRTGELFF
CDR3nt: TGTGCCAGCTCACCACCGGGGGGGGTGACAAGAAGGACCGGGGAGCTGTTTTTT

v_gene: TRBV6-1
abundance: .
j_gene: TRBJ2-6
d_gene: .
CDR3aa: CASSAGASSGANVLTF
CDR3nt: TGTGCCAGCAGTGCAGGGGCCTCCTCTGGGGCCAACGTCCTGACTTTC

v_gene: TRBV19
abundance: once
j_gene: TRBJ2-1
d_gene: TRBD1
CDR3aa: CASNRGGTANEQFF
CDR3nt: TGTGCCAGTAACAGGGGCGGTACGGCCAATGAGCAGTTCTTC

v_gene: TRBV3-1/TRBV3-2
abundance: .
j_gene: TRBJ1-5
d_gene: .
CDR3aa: CASSQDPILRPQHF
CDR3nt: TGTGCCAGCAGCCAAGACCCCATTTTGAGGCCCCAGCATTTT

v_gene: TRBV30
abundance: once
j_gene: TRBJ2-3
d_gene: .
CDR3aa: CAWSVRRVDTQYF
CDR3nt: TGTGCCTGGAGTGTACGTCGCGTAGATACGCAGTATTTT

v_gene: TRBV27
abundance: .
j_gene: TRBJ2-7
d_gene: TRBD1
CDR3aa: CASSSPTGGNYEQYF
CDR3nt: TGTGCCAGCAGTTCCCCTACAGGGGGCAATTACGAGCAGTACTTC

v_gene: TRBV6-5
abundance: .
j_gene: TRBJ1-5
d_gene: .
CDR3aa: CASSGTSSSPQHF
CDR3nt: TGTGCCAGCAGCGGGACAAGCTCGTCGCCCCAGCATTTT

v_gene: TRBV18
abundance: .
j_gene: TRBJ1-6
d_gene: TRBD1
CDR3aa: CASSSTGQGNSPLHF
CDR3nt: TGTGCCAGCTCATCAACGGGACAGGGTAATTCACCCCTCCACTTT

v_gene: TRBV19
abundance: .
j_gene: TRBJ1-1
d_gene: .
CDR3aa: CASRGQVNTEAFF
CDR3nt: TGTGCCAGTAGGGGGCAGGTGAACACTGAAGCTTTCTTT

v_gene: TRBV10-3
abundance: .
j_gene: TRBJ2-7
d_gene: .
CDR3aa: CAISEWGRESSYEQYF
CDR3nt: TGTGCCATCAGTGAGTGGGGGCGGGAGAGCTCCTACGAGCAGTACTTC

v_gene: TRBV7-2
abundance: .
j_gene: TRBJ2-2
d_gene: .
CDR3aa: CASSFRTLYPELFF
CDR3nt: TGTGCCAGCAGCTTTCGGACTCTCTACCCGGAGCTGTTTTTT

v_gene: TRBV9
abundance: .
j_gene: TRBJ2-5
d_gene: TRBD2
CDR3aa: CASSVDEGAGETQYF
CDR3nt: TGTGCCAGCAGCGTAGACGAGGGAGCGGGGGAGACCCAGTACTTC

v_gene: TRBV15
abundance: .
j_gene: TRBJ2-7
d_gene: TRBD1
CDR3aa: CATSRVRGLGEQYF
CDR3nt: TGTGCCACCAGCAGAGTCAGGGGGCTCGGCGAGCAGTACTTC

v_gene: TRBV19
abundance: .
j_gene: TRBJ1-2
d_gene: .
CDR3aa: CASSGWGGPTNYGYTF
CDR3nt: TGTGCCAGTAGTGGGTGGGGAGGGCCCACTAACTATGGCTACACCTTC

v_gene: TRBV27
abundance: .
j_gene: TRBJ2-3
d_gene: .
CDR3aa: CASRDLAVGTDTQYF
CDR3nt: TGTGCCAGCCGGGACTTAGCGGTTGGCACAGATACGCAGTATTTT

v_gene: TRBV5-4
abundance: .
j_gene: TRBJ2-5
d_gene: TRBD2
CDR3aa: CASSLESLAPQRGDF
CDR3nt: TGTGCCAGCAGCTTGGAGTCACTGGCTCCTCAGCGGGGTGACTTC

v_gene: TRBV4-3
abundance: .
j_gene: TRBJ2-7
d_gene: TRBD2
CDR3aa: CASSRTATSGSYEQYF
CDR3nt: TGCGCCAGCAGCCGTACTGCGACTAGCGGGAGCTACGAGCAGTACTTC

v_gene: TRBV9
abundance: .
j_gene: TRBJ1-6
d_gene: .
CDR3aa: CASSAYDRSSYNSPLHF
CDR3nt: TGTGCCAGCAGCGCATACGACCGGAGCTCCTATAATTCACCCCTCCACTTT

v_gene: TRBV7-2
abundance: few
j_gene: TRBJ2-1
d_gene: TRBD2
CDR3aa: CASSFGPSGRYNEQFF
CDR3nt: TGTGCCAGCAGCTTTGGACCTAGCGGGAGATACAATGAGCAGTTCTTC

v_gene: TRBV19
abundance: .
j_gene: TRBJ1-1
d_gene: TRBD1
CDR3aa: CASRRQGAGGTEAFF
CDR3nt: TGTGCCAGTAGAAGACAGGGGGCCGGAGGCACTGAAGCTTTCTTT

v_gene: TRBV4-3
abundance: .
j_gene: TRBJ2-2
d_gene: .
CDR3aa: CASSQDPMGRGLGGELFF
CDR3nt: TGCGCCAGCAGCCAAGATCCGATGGGGCGGGGTCTGGGGGGGGAGCTGTTTTTT

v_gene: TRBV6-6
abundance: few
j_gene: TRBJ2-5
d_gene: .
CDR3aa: CASSRGGLSSSSLQETQYF
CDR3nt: TGTGCCAGCAGTCGAGGAGGACTTAGCTCATCTAGTCTCCAAGAGACCCAGTACTTC

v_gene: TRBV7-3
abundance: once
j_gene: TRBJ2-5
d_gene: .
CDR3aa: CASSLQAPAGTQETQYF
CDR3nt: TGTGCCAGCAGCTTACAAGCGCCGGCGGGCACACAAGAGACCCAGTACTTC

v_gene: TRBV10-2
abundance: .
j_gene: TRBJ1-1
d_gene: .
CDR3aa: CASGRDTYTEAFF
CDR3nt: TGCGCCAGCGGCCGGGACACTTACACTGAAGCTTTCTTT

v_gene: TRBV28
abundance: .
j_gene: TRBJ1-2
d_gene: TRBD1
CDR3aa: CASRPGQANYGYTF
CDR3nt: TGTGCCAGCAGACCGGGACAGGCTAACTATGGCTACACCTTC

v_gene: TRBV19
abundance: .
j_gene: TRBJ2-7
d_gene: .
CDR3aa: CASSIETGFAYEQYF
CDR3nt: TGTGCCAGTAGTATTGAGACAGGCTTCGCCTACGAGCAGTACTTC

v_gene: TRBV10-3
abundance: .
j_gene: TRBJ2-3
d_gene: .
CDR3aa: CAISEQGEGTDTQYF
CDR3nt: TGTGCCATCTCCGAGCAGGGCGAAGGCACAGATACGCAGTATTTT

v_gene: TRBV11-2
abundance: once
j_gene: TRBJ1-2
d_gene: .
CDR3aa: CASTQGSGGYTF
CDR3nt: TGTGCCAGCACCCAGGGGAGTGGTGGCTACACCTTC

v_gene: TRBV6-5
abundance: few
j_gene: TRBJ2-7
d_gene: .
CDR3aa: CAIRGGGHYEQYF
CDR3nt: TGTGCCATCAGGGGGGGAGGACACTACGAGCAGTACTTC

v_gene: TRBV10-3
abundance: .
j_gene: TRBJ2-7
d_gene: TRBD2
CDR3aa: CAISPLAGKYEQYF
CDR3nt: TGTGCCATCAGTCCCCTAGCGGGAAAGTACGAGCAGTACTTC

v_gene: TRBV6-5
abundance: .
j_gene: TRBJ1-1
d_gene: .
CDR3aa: CASRPTAGSAEAFF
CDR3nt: TGTGCCAGCAGACCTACGGCGGGGAGCGCTGAAGCTTTCTTT

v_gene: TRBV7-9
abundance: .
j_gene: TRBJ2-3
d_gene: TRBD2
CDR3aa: CASTELTGLAGRKGIYQYF
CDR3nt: TGTGCCAGCACTGAACTAACGGGGCTAGCGGGCAGAAAAGGGATTTATCAGTATTTT

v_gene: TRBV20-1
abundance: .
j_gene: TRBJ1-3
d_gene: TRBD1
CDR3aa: CSASDRGRPSGNTIYF
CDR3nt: TGCAGTGCTAGTGACAGGGGGCGCCCCTCTGGAAACACCATATATTTT

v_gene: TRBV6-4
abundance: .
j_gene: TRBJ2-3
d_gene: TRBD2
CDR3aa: CASSDRRLAGAIDTQYF
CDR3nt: TGTGCCAGCAGTGACAGGCGGCTAGCGGGAGCAATAGATACGCAGTATTTT

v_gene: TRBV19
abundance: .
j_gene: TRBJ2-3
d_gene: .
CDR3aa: CASSIYVGASTDTQYF
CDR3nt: TGTGCCAGTAGTATTTACGTGGGAGCCAGCACAGATACGCAGTATTTT

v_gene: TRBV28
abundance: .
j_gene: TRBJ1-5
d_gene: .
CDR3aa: CASSLLGRNNQPQHF
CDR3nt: TGTGCCAGCAGTTTATTGGGCAGGAACAATCAGCCCCAGCATTTT

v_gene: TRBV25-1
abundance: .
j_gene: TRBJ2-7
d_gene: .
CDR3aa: CASSDLSGPAYEQYF
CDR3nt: TGTGCCAGCAGTGACCTCAGCGGACCAGCCTACGAGCAGTACTTC

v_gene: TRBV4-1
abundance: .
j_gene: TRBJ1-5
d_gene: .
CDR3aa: CASSQKSGVGHQPQHF
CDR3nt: TGCGCCAGCAGTCAAAAGTCGGGAGTGGGTCATCAGCCCCAGCATTTT

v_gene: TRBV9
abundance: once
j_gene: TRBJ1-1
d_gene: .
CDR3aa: CASSVIQGVNTEAFF
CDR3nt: TGTGCCAGCAGCGTAATTCAAGGGGTAAACACTGAAGCTTTCTTT

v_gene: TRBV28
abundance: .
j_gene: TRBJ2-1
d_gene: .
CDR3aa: CASSPIGTNSYNEQFF
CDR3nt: TGTGCCAGCAGTCCCATAGGGACAAACTCCTACAATGAGCAGTTCTTC

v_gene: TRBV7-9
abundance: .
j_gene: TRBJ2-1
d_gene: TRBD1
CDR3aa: CASAGTESYNEQFF
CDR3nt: TGTGCCAGCGCCGGGACAGAGAGCTACAATGAGCAGTTCTTC

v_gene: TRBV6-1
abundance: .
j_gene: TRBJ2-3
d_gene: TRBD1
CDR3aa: CASSDDRGADTQYF
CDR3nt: TGTGCCAGCAGTGACGACAGGGGGGCAGATACGCAGTATTTT

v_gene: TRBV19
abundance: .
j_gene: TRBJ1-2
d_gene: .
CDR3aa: CASVRAGVGYGYTF
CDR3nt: TGTGCCAGTGTGAGGGCCGGGGTCGGCTATGGCTACACCTTC

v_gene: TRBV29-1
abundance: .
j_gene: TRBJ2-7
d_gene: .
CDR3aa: CSVTGTYEQYF
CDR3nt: TGCAGCGTGACAGGCACCTACGAGCAGTACTTC